This T cell receptor beta chain emerged from a study of identical twins. Study observations and caveats: Analyses based on zero insertions could be partly confounded by invariant MAIT and iNKT cells.

The CDR3 runs 14 residues. Per germline, CDR1 SGHRS and CDR2 YFSETQ. Trimming removed 6 bases from V and 0 bases from J, with 11 bases in between. This clonotype was seen a few times. Its antigen is unknown. All donors comprised healthy Caucasians. TCRdb redid the calling of the 5' RACE reads with MiXCR, one entry per CDR3 protein. The sample records roughly 720,000 distinct CDR3 sequences, about 20% being singletons. These same data were also listed under a study on T cells expressing NK-cell markers. Per that study: Sorted CD3+CD56+NKG2C+, CD3+CD56+NKG2C- and CD3+CD56-NKG2C+ T-cell subsets were beta-chain profiled.

The V call is TRBV5-1, the J call TRBJ2-3; D unresolved. The TCR was taken from a woman aged 18-29 years in good health. Sequenced sample: PBMCs. The CDR3 protein is CASIKDPSTDTQYF. In nucleotides, the CDR3 is TGCGCCAGCATTAAAGACCCCAGCACAGATACGCAGTATTTT.